These 27 T cell receptor beta chains originate from one sample sequenced in a study of T cell responses to AZD1222 COVID-19 vaccine. The method was immunoSEQ multiplex PCR; TCRdb's version includes in-frame clones alone and lacks a portion of them. The sample has some 83,000 clones; around 88% are singletons. The starting material was peripheral blood, obtained on day 0 of AZD1222 vaccination. The source of these receptors is an adult in good health.

CDR3 in amino acids: CAWSRTGANVLTF. CDR3 coding DNA: TGTGCCTGGAGTCGGACTGGGGCCAACGTCCTGACTTTC. The chain links TRBV30 to TRBJ2-6; D remains unclear. The CDR3 contains 13 residues. Germline CDR1 GTSNPN, CDR2 SVGIG (reference sequence). V lost 2 bases, J lost 2 bases, and 4 bases lay in between.

DNA for the CDR3: TGCGCCAGCAGCCAACCCACCTCAGGGGGCGGAAAACTGTTTTTT. Its protein product is CASSQPTSGGGKLFF. The chain is built from TRBV4-3 and TRBJ1-4; 8 bases are shared with TRBD1. J gave up 10 bases and V 2 bases, and 9 bases lay outside the gene matches. CDR1 LGHNA and CDR2 YSLEER come from the germline V gene. The CDR3 length is 15 residues.

This chain uses TRBV18 with TRBJ2-7, with D possibly being TRBD2 (5 bases). Germline lookup yields CDR1 KGHSH and CDR2 LQKENI. Trimming took 3 bases from V and 4 from J, leaving 19 bases between them. The CDR3 has 16 amino acids. CDR3 residues: CASSPSGERQAYEQYF. The DNA of the CDR3 is TGTGCCAGCTCACCGTCTGGGGAGCGCCAAGCTTACGAGCAGTACTTC.

J is TRBJ1-2 and V is TRBV9; 9 bases align to TRBD1. The V segment lost 4 bases and the J segment 7 bases; nucleotides outside the gene matches: 5. This CDR3 is built from 13 residues. Per the germline V gene, CDR1 is SGDLS and CDR2 is YYNGEE. CDR3 DNA: TGTGCCAGCAGCCCGGACAGGGGAGCTGGCTACACCTTC. Residues: CASSPDRGAGYTF. The full variable domain, with the rest looked up from reference TRBV9 and TRBJ1-2, is DSGVTQTPKHLITATGQRVTLRCSPRSGDLSVYWYQQSLDQGLQFLIQYYNGEERAKGNILERFSAQQFPDLHSELNLSSLELGDSALYFCASSPDRGAGYTFGSGTRLTVV.

J is TRBJ1-1 and V is TRBV28; TRBD1 is a possible D gene (6 bases). V lost 6 bases and J lost 4, with 15 bases in between. The CDR3 is 14 amino acids. From germline, CDR1 is MDHEN and CDR2 SYDVKM. CDR3 sequence: CASRLGGPPTEAFF. In DNA form, the CDR3 reads TGTGCCAGCAGGTTAGGGGGTCCGCCCACTGAAGCTTTCTTT.

V and J are TRBV19 and TRBJ1-4; a possible D gene is TRBD1 (6 bases). This CDR3 has 14 amino acids. The ends were cut back, 7 bases at V and 11 bases at J, with 20 bases in the middle. The germline V gene has CDR1 LNHDA and CDR2 SQIVND (reference sequence). For the CDR3, the DNA is TGTGCCAGTAAAGGGGGGATTGAGGGTTCGAAACTGTTTTTT. Translating it yields CASKGGIEGSKLFF.

V and J are TRBV14 and TRBJ1-3; possibly TRBD1 for D (6 bases). CDR1 and CDR2 (germline): SGHDN, FVKESK. The CDR3 extends over 19 amino acids. V lost 0 bases and J 0 bases, leaving 18 bases between the germline ends. The CDR3 DNA follows: TGTGCCAGCAGCCAAGAGCGGGCAGGGGCGTGGAGCTCTGGAAACACCATATATTTT. Translation: CASSQERAGAWSSGNTIYF.

The rearrangement uses TRBV6-6 and TRBJ2-7; 11 nucleotides align to TRBD1. This CDR3 has 14 amino acids. Per the germline V gene, CDR1 is MNHNY and CDR2 is SVGAGI (reference sequence). Trimming took 5 bases from V and 5 from J; bases not matched to a gene: 5. The CDR3 protein is CASSLGQGANEQYF. The CDR3 region has the DNA TGTGCCAGCAGTCTCGGACAGGGGGCCAACGAGCAGTACTTC.

V gene TRBV27 combines with J gene TRBJ2-7; tentatively, D is TRBD1 (6 bases). CDR3 size: 13 residues. V was clipped by 6 bases and J by 6 bases, with 15 bases between them. Germline V gene lookup returns CDR1 MNHEY and CDR2 SMNVEV (reference sequence). This chain's CDR3 is CASSLTGFGEQYF. The CDR3 nucleotides are TGTGCCAGCAGCCTTACAGGGTTCGGCGAGCAGTACTTC.

CDR3 amino acids: CASSYLLTEAFF. DNA of the CDR3: TGTGCCAGCAGTTACCTACTCACTGAAGCTTTCTTT. J is TRBJ1-1 and V is TRBV6-5, with D uncertain. CDR3 size: 12 residues. CDR1 and CDR2 (germline): MNHEY, SVGAGI. V lost 2 bases, J lost 4 bases, and 5 bases lay in between.

V and J are TRBV9 and TRBJ2-2, with TRBD2 identical over 11 bases. The germline CDR1 and CDR2 sequences are SGDLS and YYNGEE. The CDR3 consists of 18 residues. Trimming removed 0 bases from V and 0 bases from J; junction bases left unmatched: 4. The CDR3 DNA sequence: TGTGCCAGCAGCGTAGCGGCTAGCGGGAGGCCGAACACCGGGGAGCTGTTTTTT. Encoded protein: CASSVAASGRPNTGELFF. Combining the CDR3 with reference TRBV9 and TRBJ2-2 gives the whole variable domain DSGVTQTPKHLITATGQRVTLRCSPRSGDLSVYWYQQSLDQGLQFLIQYYNGEERAKGNILERFSAQQFPDLHSELNLSSLELGDSALYFCASSVAASGRPNTGELFFGEGSRLTVL.

This clone showed up just a few times. This chain uses TRBV6-5 with TRBJ2-1; D is unclear. The ends were cut back, 0 bases at V and 9 bases at J, with 6 bases in the middle. The CDR3 spans 12 residues. CDR1 and CDR2 from the germline V gene are MNHEY and SVGAGI. CDR3 sequence (DNA): TGTGCCAGCAGTTACTCTCGAGGTGAGCAGTTCTTC. Translated: CASSYSRGEQFF.

This clone has more than one count but fewer than ten. The V call is TRBV7-2, the J call TRBJ1-3; tentative D call: TRBD1 (6 bases). Germline values: CDR1 SGHTA, CDR2 FQGNSA. Trimming took off 8 bases at V and 0 bases at J, with 14 bases between the two ends. The CDR3 sequence is 15 residues long. DNA for the CDR3: TGTGCCAGCGGGGGTGGGGGCGGCTCTGGAAACACCATATATTTT. Translating gives CASGGGGGSGNTIYF.

The rearrangement links TRBV7-3 to TRBJ2-1; either TRBD1 or TRBD2 may fit D (6 bases each). The CDR3 is made up of 12 amino acids. Germline CDR1 reads SGHTA; CDR2 reads FQGTGA. Deletions cut 1 base from V and 10 bases from J, with 8 bases between. The CDR3, as DNA: TGTGCCAGCAGCTTAAGGGGGGCGGAGCAGTTCTTC. Protein sequence: CASSLRGAEQFF.

This clone was found once. The chain has TRBV2 and TRBJ2-1, with TRBD2 as a possible D gene (7 bases). CDR1 is SNHLY and CDR2 is FYNNEI in the germline V gene. Trimming stripped 4 bases from V and 3 bases from J, with 22 bases between. CDR3 length: 18 amino acids. Here the CDR3 reads CASSGPGGSTTNYNEQFF. Written as DNA, the CDR3 is TGTGCCAGCAGTGGGCCGGGGGGCTCCACGACCAACTACAATGAGCAGTTCTTC.

This clone showed up just once. The V call is TRBV5-1, the J call TRBJ2-1; D may be TRBD2 (6 bases). The V end was cut by 6 bases, the J end by 4 bases, with 11 bases between. Germline assignment: CDR1 SGHRS and CDR2 YFSETQ. The CDR3 runs 13 residues. The CDR3, as DNA: TGCGCCAGCATGGAGGGGAGTTACAATGAGCAGTTCTTC. Translated, it gives CASMEGSYNEQFF.

The table lists this clone with a count of one. CDR3 nucleotides: TGTGCCACCGTGGGGGGGTCGGTGACTGAAGCTTTCTTT. It is translated as CATVGGSVTEAFF. V is TRBV10-3 and J is TRBJ1-1; perhaps TRBD1 as D (5 bases). The CDR3 is 13 amino acids. Germline V lookup: CDR1 ENHRY, CDR2 SYGVKD. V was shortened by 10 bases and J by 5 bases, with 17 bases between the two germline ends.

This rearrangement joins TRBV5-4 to TRBJ1-4; tentative D call: TRBD1 (6 bases). CDR1 SGHNT and CDR2 YYREEE come from the germline V gene (reference sequence). This CDR3 spans 14 amino acids. V was trimmed by 1 base and J by 5 bases, leaving 9 bases between them. CDR3 in DNA: TGTGCCAGCAGCTTGTGGGGGCTGAATGAAAAACTGTTTTTT. Protein product: CASSLWGLNEKLFF.

J is TRBJ1-1 and V is TRBV9; perhaps TRBD1 as D (6 bases). Germline loops: CDR1 SGDLS, CDR2 YYNGEE. The CDR3 spans 15 residues. The ends were cut back, 1 base at V and 6 bases at J, with 16 bases in the middle. CDR3 bases: TGTGCCAGCAGCGTATTAGGGGGAAGTAGCTCTGAAGCTTTCTTT. Translation gives CASSVLGGSSSEAFF.

A single count supports this clone. V gene TRBV28 combines with J gene TRBJ1-1; tentative D call: TRBD1 (6 bases). Germline V gene data show CDR1 as MDHEN and CDR2 as SYDVKM. Deletions cut 4 bases from V and 2 bases from J, with 14 bases between. The CDR3 runs 15 residues. CDR3 in amino acids: CASSSATGTNTEAFF. CDR3 nucleotides: TGTGCCAGCAGTTCCGCCACAGGGACAAACACTGAAGCTTTCTTT.

The chain links TRBV19 to TRBJ1-2; TRBD1 matches 9 bases. V was pared by 3 bases and J by 0 bases, with 2 bases of the junction left unmatched. This CDR3 has 15 amino acids. Germline CDR1 is LNHDA and CDR2 is SQIVND (reference sequence). This CDR3 reads CASSMRTGANYGYTF. As DNA, the CDR3 is TGTGCCAGTAGTATGAGGACAGGGGCTAACTATGGCTACACCTTC.

Only one count was recorded for this clone. V gene TRBV28 combines with J gene TRBJ1-5; no clear D gene. V lost 4 bases and J lost 5, with 15 bases in between. This CDR3 region has 15 residues. Germline CDR1 reads MDHEN; CDR2 reads SYDVKM. The CDR3 DNA reads as TGTGCCAGCAGTTCCGAGGTTTTCTATCATCAGCCCCAGCATTTT. As protein: CASSSEVFYHQPQHF.

The gene calls are TRBV19 and TRBJ2-3, with D unresolved. The CDR3 length is 12 residues. V was cut by 4 bases and J by 8 bases, with 10 bases left in between. Germline CDR1 and CDR2: LNHDA and SQIVND (reference sequence). This CDR3 is CASSTRPGTQYF. The CDR3 bases are TGTGCCAGTAGTACCCGTCCCGGTACGCAGTATTTT.

The chain recombines TRBV14 with TRBJ2-7, with D possibly being TRBD2 (6 bases). Germline V CDR1 and CDR2: SGHDN, FVKESK. The ends were cut back, 3 bases at V and 2 bases at J, with 11 bases in the middle. The CDR3 sequence is 14 residues long. The CDR3 DNA is TGTGCCAGCAGCCAGGCAGGGAGGACCTACGAGCAGTACTTC. It codes for CASSQAGRTYEQYF.

The chain joins TRBV2 to TRBJ2-3; 7 nucleotides match TRBD1. Germline lookup yields CDR1 SNHLY and CDR2 FYNNEI. V lost 7 bases and J lost 0; bases outside the gene matches: 4. This CDR3 comprises 14 residues. CDR3 DNA: TGTGCCAGCAAGGACAGGTCTAGCACAGATACGCAGTATTTT. This codes for CASKDRSSTDTQYF. Full variable domain (remainder filled in from reference TRBV2 and TRBJ2-3): EPEVTQTPSHQVTQMGQEVILRCVPISNHLYFYWYRQILGQKVEFLVSFYNNEISEKSEIFDDQFSVERPDGSNFTLKIRSTKLEDSAMYFCASKDRSSTDTQYFGPGTRLTVL.

This chain connects TRBV15 to TRBJ2-7; 8 positions agree with TRBD1. CDR3 length equals 17 residues. With V trimmed by 0 bases and J by 7 bases, 14 bases remained unmatched. Germline V gene sequence: CDR1 LNHNV, CDR2 YYDKDF (reference sequence). The CDR3 sequence is CATSRDRGRQGMLEQYF. CDR3 sequence (DNA): TGTGCCACCAGCAGAGATAGGGGGAGACAGGGGATGTTAGAGCAGTACTTC.

This clone came up once. The rearrangement links TRBV15 to TRBJ1-5; the D is unclear. The germline V gene has CDR1 LNHNV and CDR2 YYDKDF (reference sequence). V was clipped by 2 bases and J by 5 bases, with 7 bases between them. The CDR3 runs 13 residues. The CDR3 bases are TGTGCCACCAGCAGACAGTGGGATCAGCCCCAGCATTTT. Translating it yields CATSRQWDQPQHF.